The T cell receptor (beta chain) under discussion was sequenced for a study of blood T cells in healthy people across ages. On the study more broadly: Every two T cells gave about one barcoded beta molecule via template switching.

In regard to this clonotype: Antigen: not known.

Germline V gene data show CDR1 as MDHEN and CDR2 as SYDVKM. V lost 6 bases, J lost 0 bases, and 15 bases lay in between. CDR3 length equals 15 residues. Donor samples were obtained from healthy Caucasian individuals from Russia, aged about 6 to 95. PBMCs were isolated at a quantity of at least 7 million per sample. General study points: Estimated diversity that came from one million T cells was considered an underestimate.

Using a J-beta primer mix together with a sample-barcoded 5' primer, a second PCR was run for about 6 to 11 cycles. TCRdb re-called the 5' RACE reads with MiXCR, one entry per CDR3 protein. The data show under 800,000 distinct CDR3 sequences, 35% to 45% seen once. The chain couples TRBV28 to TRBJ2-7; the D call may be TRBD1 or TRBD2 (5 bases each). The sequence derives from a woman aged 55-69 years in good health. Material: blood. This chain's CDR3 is CASRLRDVHSYEQYF. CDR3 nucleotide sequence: TGTGCCAGCAGGTTACGGGACGTTCACTCCTACGAGCAGTACTTC.